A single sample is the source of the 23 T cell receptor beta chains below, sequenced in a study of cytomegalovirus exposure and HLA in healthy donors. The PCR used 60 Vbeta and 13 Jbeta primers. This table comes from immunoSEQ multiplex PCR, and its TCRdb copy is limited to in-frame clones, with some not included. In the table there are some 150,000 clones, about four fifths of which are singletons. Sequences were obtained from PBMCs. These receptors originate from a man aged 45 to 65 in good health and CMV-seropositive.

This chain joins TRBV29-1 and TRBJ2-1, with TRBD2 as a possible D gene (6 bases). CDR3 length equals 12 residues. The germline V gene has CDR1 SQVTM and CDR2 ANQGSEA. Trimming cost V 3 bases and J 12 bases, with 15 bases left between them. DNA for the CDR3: TGCAGCGTTGATGAAAGCCGGAGGGGGCAGTTCTTC. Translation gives CSVDESRRGQFF.

The CDR3 sequence: CASSSYTDTQYF. CDR3 coding DNA: TGTGCCAGCAGTTCGTACACAGATACGCAGTATTTT. This chain uses TRBV28 with TRBJ2-3; D gene unclear. The length of the CDR3 is 12 residues. The V end lost 4 bases, the J end lost 2 bases, and 4 bases lay between the germline ends. The germline V gene encodes CDR1 MDHEN and CDR2 SYDVKM.

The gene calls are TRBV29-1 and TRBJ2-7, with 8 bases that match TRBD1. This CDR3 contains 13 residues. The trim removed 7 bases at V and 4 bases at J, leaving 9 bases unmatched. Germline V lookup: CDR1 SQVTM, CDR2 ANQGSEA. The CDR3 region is CSGKDRVSYEQYF. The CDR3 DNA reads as TGCAGCGGTAAGGACAGGGTGAGTTACGAGCAGTACTTC.

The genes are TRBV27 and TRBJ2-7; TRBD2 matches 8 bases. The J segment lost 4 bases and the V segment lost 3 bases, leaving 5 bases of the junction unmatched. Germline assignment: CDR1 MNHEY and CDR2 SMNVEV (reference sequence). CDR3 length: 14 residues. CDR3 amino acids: CASSFQRENYEQYF. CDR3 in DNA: TGTGCCAGCAGTTTCCAGCGGGAGAATTACGAGCAGTACTTC.

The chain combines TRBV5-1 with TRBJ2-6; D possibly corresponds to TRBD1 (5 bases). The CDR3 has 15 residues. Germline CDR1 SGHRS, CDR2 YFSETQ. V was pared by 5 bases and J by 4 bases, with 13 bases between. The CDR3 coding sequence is TGCGCCAGCAGATTATCAGGGTACGGGGCCAACGTCCTGACTTTC. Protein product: CASRLSGYGANVLTF.

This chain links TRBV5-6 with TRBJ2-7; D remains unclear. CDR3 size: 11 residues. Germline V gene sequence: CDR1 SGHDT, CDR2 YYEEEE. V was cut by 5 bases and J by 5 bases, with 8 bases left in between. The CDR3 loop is CASSYTDEQYF. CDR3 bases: TGTGCCAGCAGTTATACAGACGAGCAGTACTTC.

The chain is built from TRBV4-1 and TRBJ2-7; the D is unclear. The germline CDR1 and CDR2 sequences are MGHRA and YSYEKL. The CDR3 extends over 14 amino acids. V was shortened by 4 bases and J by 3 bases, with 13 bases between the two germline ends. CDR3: CASSLDTEIYEQYF. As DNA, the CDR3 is TGCGCCAGCAGCCTAGACACAGAAATCTACGAGCAGTACTTC.

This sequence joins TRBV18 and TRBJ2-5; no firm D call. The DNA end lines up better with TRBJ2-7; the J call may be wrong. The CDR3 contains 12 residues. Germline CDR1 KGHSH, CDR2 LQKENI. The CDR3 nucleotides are TGTGCCAGCTCACCAGTCACCTACGAGCAGTACTTC. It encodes CASSPVTYEQYF.

The CDR3 coding sequence is TGTGCCAGCAGTTTCTCCCGACTTGTGGGGAGTAGGGGCTACACCTTC. It specifies CASSFSRLVGSRGYTF. The V call is TRBV27, the J call TRBJ1-2; D ambiguous. V lost 3 bases to trimming and J lost 8 bases, with 22 bases between them. This CDR3 is built from 16 residues. Germline loops: CDR1 MNHEY, CDR2 SMNVEV (reference sequence).

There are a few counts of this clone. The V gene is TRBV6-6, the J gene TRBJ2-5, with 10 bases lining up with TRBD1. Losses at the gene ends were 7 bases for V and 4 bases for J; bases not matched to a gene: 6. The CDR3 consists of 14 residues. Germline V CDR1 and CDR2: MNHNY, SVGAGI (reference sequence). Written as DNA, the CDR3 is TGTGCCAGCAACATCCGGACAGGGGGAGAGACCCAGTACTTC. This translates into CASNIRTGGETQYF.

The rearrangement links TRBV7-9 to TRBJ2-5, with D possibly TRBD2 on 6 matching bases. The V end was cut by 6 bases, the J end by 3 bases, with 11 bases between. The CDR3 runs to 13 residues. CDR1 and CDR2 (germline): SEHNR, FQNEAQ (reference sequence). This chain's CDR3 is CASRSWGEETQYF. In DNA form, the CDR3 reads TGTGCCAGCAGGTCCTGGGGGGAAGAGACCCAGTACTTC.

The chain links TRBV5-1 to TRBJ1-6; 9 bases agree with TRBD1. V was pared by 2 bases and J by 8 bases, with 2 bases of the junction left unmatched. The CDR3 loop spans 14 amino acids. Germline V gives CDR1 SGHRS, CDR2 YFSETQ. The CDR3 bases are TGCGCCAGCAGCTTAGACAGGGGGGATTCACCCCTCCACTTT. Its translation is CASSLDRGDSPLHF.

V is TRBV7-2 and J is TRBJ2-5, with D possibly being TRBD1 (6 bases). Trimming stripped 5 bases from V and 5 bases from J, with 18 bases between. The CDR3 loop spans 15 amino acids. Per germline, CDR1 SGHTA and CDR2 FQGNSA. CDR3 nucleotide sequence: TGTGCCAGCAGCCTCGGGACACCTTTTACGGAGACCCAGTACTTC. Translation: CASSLGTPFTETQYF.

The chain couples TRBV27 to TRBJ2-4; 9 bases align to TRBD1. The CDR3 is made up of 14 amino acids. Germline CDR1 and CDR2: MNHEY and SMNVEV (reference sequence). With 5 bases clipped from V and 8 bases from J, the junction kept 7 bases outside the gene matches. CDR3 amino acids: CASSPRTGVDIQYF. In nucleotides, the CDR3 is TGTGCCAGCAGTCCTAGGACAGGGGTAGACATTCAGTACTTC.

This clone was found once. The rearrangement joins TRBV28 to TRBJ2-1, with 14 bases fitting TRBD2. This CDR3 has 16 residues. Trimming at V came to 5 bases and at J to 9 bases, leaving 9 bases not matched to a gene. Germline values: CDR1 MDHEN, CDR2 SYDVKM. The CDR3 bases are TGTGCCAGCAGTCCCGGAGGGACTAGCGGGAGTGGTGAGCAGTTCTTC. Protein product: CASSPGGTSGSGEQFF.

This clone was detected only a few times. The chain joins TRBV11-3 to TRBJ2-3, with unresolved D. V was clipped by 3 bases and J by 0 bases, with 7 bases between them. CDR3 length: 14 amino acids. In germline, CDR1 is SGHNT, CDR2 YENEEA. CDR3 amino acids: CASSFRLSTDTQYF. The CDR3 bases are TGTGCCAGCAGCTTTAGACTGAGCACAGATACGCAGTATTTT.

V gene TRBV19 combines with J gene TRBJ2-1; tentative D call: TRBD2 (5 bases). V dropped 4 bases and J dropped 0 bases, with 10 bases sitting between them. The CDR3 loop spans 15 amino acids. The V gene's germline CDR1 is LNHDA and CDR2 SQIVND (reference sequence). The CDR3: CASSKAADSYNEQFF. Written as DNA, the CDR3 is TGTGCCAGTAGTAAGGCAGCGGACTCCTACAATGAGCAGTTCTTC.

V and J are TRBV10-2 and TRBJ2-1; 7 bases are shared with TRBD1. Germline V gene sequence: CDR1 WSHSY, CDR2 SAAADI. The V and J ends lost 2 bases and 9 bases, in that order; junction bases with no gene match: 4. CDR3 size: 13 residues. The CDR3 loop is CASSEISGGEQFF. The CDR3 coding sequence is TGCGCCAGCAGTGAGATCTCAGGGGGTGAGCAGTTCTTC.

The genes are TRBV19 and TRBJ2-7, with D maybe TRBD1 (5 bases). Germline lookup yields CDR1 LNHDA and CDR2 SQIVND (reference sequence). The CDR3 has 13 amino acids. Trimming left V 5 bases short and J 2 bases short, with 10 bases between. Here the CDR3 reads CASSPDRAYEQYF. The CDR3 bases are TGTGCCAGTAGTCCAGACAGAGCCTACGAGCAGTACTTC.

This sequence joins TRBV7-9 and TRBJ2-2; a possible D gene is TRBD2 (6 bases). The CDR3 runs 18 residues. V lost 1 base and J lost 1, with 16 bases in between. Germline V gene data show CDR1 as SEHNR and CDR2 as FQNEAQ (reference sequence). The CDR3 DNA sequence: TGTGCCAGCAGCTTAGATAGGTGGGAGGTGAAGAACACCGGGGAGCTGTTTTTT. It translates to CASSLDRWEVKNTGELFF.

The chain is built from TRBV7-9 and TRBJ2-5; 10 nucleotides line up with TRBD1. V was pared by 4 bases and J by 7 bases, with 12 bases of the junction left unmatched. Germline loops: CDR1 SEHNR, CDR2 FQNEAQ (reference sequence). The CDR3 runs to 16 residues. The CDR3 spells CASSSPGQGPGGTQYF. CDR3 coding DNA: TGTGCCAGCAGCTCGCCGGGACAGGGGCCGGGGGGGACCCAGTACTTC.

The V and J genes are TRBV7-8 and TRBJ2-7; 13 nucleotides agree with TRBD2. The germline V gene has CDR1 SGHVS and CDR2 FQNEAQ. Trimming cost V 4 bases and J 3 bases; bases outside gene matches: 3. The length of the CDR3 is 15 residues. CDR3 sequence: CASSWTSGSLYEQYF. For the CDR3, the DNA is TGTGCCAGCAGCTGGACTAGCGGGAGTCTCTACGAGCAGTACTTC.

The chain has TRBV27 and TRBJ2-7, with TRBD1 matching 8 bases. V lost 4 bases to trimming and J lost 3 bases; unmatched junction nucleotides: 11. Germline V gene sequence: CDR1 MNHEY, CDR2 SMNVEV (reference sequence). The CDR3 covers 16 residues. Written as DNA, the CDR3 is TGTGCCAGCAGTTCCTCGGACAGGGTGAGTTACTACGAGCAGTACTTC. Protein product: CASSSSDRVSYYEQYF.